The T cell receptor (beta chain) described here comes from a study of blood T cell repertoires in COVID-19. Looking at the study overall: From the United States, Italy and Spain came samples of acute and convalescent COVID-19. T cells, B-cell-depleted T cells, or PBMCs supplied cDNA or gDNA.

The V end was cut by 8 bases, the J end by 3 bases, with 17 bases between. This CDR3 contains 15 residues. Germline V gene data show CDR1 as LNHDA and CDR2 as SQIVND (reference sequence). How the authors handled the data: Scientists estimated how many nucleated cells there were by amplifying reference gene primers. Clones were read by immunoSEQ multiplex PCR, and TCRdb kept only the in-frame ones, dropping some. V, J and clone size are taken as reported in that table, and D and trimming were inferred from the DNA itself. This sample has approximately 240,000 clones, with 80% to 90% found just once. This clone has a handful of counts.

This TCR was recovered from a woman under 30 in a cohort exposed to, infected with or recovered from COVID-19 (not recorded which). What was sequenced was PBMCs or T cells enriched from blood (not recorded which). This chain connects TRBV19 to TRBJ1-5; tentative D call: TRBD1 (5 bases). The CDR3 DNA reads TGTGCCAGTCAATCAGCGGGGGGGTCCAATCAGCCCCAGCATTTT. This codes for CASQSAGGSNQPQHF.